This T cell receptor beta chain originates from a study of cytomegalovirus exposure and HLA in healthy donors. Study overall: In a later analysis, it was reported that the roughly 130 validation repertoires had been produced on the same platform as the 690 or so repertoires belonging to the first cohort.

Study-level results: Researchers counted 180 or so TCR beta chains as cytomegalovirus-associated. Some public TCRs appeared in many individuals, while most sequences were rare.

Looked up from germline, CDR1 is SQVTM and CDR2 is ANQGSEA. The germline V and J ends were trimmed by 0 bases and 16 bases, with 15 bases remaining between them. CDR3 length equals 12 residues. The donors were part of the approximately 120-subject validation cohort, which stood apart from the roughly 700-subject first cohort. The data were produced by immunoSEQ multiplex PCR, yet TCRdb's version contains in-frame clones alone and is incomplete. The sample includes some 170,000 clones, about 83% seen only once; the top ten take roughly 1.5%. Of note for this clone: The target antigen is unknown.

The V and J genes are TRBV29-1 and TRBJ2-2, with D maybe TRBD1 (5 bases). The TCR comes from a woman in her twenties or thirties in good health and CMV-seronegative. The sample taken for sequencing was PBMCs. This chain's CDR3 is CSVEEMTSGQFF. The DNA for the CDR3 is TGCAGCGTTGAAGAGATGACATCTGGACAGTTTTTT.